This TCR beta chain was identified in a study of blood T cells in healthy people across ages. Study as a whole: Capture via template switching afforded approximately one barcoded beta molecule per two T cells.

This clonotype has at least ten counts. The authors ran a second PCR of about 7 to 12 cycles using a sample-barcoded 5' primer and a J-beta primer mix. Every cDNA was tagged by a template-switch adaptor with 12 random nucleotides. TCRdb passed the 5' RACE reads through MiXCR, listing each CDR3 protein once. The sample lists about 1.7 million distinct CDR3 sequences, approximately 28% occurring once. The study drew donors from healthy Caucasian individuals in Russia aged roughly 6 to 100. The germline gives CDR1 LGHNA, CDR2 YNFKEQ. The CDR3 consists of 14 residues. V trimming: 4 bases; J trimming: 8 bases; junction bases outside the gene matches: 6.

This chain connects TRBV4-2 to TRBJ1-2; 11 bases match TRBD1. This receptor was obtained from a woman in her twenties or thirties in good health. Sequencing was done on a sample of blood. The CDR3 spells CASSPGQGAWGYTF. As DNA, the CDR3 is TGTGCCAGCAGCCCTGGACAGGGGGCCTGGGGCTACACCTTC.